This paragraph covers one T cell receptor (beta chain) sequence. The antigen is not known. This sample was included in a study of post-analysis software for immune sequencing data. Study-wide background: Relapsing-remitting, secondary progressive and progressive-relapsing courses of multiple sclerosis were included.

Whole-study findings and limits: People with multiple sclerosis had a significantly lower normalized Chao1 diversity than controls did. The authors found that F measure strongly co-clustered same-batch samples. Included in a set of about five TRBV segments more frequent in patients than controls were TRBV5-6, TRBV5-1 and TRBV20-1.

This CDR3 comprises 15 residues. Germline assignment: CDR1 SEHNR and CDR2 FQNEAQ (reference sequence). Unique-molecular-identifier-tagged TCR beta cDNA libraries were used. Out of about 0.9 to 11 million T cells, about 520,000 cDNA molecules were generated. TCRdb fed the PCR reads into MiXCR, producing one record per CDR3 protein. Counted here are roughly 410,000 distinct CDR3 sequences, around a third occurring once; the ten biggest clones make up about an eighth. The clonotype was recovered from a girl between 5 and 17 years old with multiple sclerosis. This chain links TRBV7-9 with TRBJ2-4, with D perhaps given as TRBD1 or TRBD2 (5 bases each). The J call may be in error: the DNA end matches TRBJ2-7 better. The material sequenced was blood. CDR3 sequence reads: CASSSRGPRDYEQYF. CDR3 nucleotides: TGTGCCAGCAGCTCTAGGGGACCCAGGGACTACGAGCAGTACTTC.